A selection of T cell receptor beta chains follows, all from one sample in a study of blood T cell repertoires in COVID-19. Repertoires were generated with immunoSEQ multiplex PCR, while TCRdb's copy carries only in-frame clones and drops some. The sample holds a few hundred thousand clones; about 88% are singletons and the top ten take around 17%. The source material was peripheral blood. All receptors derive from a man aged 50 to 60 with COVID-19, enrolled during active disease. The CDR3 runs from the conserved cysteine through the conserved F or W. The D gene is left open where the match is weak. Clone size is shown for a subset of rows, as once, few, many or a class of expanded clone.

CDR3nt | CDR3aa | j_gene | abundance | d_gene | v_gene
TGTGCCAGCAGCTTAGGAGGGAGCACCTACAATGAGCAGTTCTTC | CASSLGGSTYNEQFF | TRBJ2-1 | - | - | TRBV7-9
TGCGCCAGCAGCCAGTCGGGACTAGCAGGAGAGACCCAGTACTTC | CASSQSGLAGETQYF | TRBJ2-5 | many | TRBD2 | TRBV5-1
TGTGCCAGCAGCTACCCTGAGGGGGAAGGTTGCACTGAAGCTTTCTTT | CASSYPEGEGCTEAFF | TRBJ1-1 | once | - | TRBV11-3
TGCGCCAGCAGCTCAGGACTAGCGGGAGTTGACGAGCAGTACTTC | CASSSGLAGVDEQYF | TRBJ2-7 | - | TRBD2 | TRBV5-1
TGTGCCACGAGCGGGGACAGGGGCTACAATGAGCAGTTCTTC | CATSGDRGYNEQFF | TRBJ2-1 | few | TRBD1 | TRBV24-1
TGTGCCAGCAGCCAGGGTTCCTTATGGGGGACTCATCAGCCCCAGCATTTT | CASSQGSLWGTHQPQHF | TRBJ1-5 | - | - | TRBV4-2
TGTGCCAGCAGGAATGGGTTAGGGGGCTACGAGCAGTACTTC | CASRNGLGGYEQYF | TRBJ2-7 | - | - | TRBV5-6
TGTGCCAGCAGTTACGGGGGCAATCCCTCTCTTCTGAACACTGAAGCTTTCTTT | CASSYGGNPSLLNTEAFF | TRBJ1-1 | once | - | TRBV6-2/TRBV6-3
TGTGCCAGCAGCGGGCGGACAGGGGAGGACGGCTACACCTTC | CASSGRTGEDGYTF | TRBJ1-2 | - | TRBD1 | TRBV7-9
TGTGCCAGCAGCCAAGAAACTAGCGGGATCAAGTACATTCAGTACTTC | CASSQETSGIKYIQYF | TRBJ2-4 | once | TRBD2 | TRBV3-1/TRBV3-2
TGTGCCACCAGCTTACTAGACAGGAACAATGAGCAGTTCTTC | CATSLLDRNNEQFF | TRBJ2-1 | - | - | TRBV15
TGCAGCGGCGAGGGGAACACCGGGGAGCTGTTTTTT | CSGEGNTGELFF | TRBJ2-2 | - | - | TRBV29-1
TGTGCCAGCAGCTCCCCAGAGGACAGGGCCAGCACAGATACGCAGTATTTT | CASSSPEDRASTDTQYF | TRBJ2-3 | - | TRBD1 | TRBV5-6
TGTGCCAGCAGCCAAGAGAGGAGGCTCGGGACCCAGTACTTC | CASSQERRLGTQYF | TRBJ2-5 | - | - | TRBV14
TGTGCCAGCAGCCAAGGCTTTGGGGGGGTAGAGACCCAGTACTTC | CASSQGFGGVETQYF | TRBJ2-5 | - | TRBD2 | TRBV3-1/TRBV3-2
TGCGCCAGCAGGGCTAGTAGGACTAGCGGATACTACAATGAGCAGTTCTTC | CASRASRTSGYYNEQFF | TRBJ2-1 | - | TRBD2 | TRBV10-2
TGTGCCAGCAGTCCCGGGGTTCCCTACAATGAGCAGTTCTTC | CASSPGVPYNEQFF | TRBJ2-1 | - | - | TRBV7-2
TGTGCCAGCAGTTTTTATGGACAGGGTAGCTTTGGGACCCAGTACTTC | CASSFYGQGSFGTQYF | TRBJ2-5 | - | TRBD1 | TRBV28
TGTGCCAGCTCACCACGGTCTAGCGGGAGGACTGGCGGGGAGCTGTTTTTT | CASSPRSSGRTGGELFF | TRBJ2-2 | - | TRBD2 | TRBV18
TGTGCCAGCTCAGCACAGCCAACTTCTGCGCAAGAGACCCAGTACTTC | CASSAQPTSAQETQYF | TRBJ2-5 | once | - | TRBV18
TGTGCCAGCAGCCTACTAGCGGGCTCCTACAATGAGCAGTTCTTC | CASSLLAGSYNEQFF | TRBJ2-1 | - | TRBD2 | TRBV7-9
TGTGCCAGTACAGGGGCAACCGCTGGAAACACCATATATTTT | CASTGATAGNTIYF | TRBJ1-3 | - | TRBD1 | TRBV5-6
TGTGCCAGCAGCGTCGGGACAGGGGGTGTAGAGACCCAGTACTTC | CASSVGTGGVETQYF | TRBJ2-5 | - | TRBD1 | TRBV9
TGTGCCAGCTCACAAACCACGGGTTACGAGCAGTACTTC | CASSQTTGYEQYF | TRBJ2-7 | - | - | TRBV18
TGTGCCAGCAGCTTAGTGCTAGGGACACAAGGGCTTAGGACACCCCTCCACTTT | CASSLVLGTQGLRTPLHF | TRBJ1-6 | - | - | TRBV7-8
TGTGCCAGTAGTCCAAGGCGACAGTCGAACACTGAAGCTTTCTTT | CASSPRRQSNTEAFF | TRBJ1-1 | - | - | TRBV19
TGTGCCAGCAGCCAAGATAGAGGACAGGCCACCGGGGAGCTGTTTTTT | CASSQDRGQATGELFF | TRBJ2-2 | - | TRBD1 | TRBV14
TGTGCCAGCAGACTCGGACTAGCGGGAGCCGAGCAGTACTTC | CASRLGLAGAEQYF | TRBJ2-7 | - | TRBD2 | TRBV6-5
TGTGCCAGCTCACCAACAGGGGTCGCAAACACTGAAGCTTTCTTT | CASSPTGVANTEAFF | TRBJ1-1 | - | TRBD1 | TRBV18
TGCGCCAGCAGCTTGGGGCTAGCGGGAGAAACAGATACGCAGTATTTT | CASSLGLAGETDTQYF | TRBJ2-3 | - | TRBD2 | TRBV5-1
TGTGCCAGCAGCTTAGGGACAGGGGGCTTCGGGGAGCTGTTTTTT | CASSLGTGGFGELFF | TRBJ2-2 | - | TRBD1 | TRBV7-3
TGTGCCTGGAGTGCTAAGGGGGCCCCAACTAATGAAAAACTGTTTTTT | CAWSAKGAPTNEKLFF | TRBJ1-4 | - | TRBD1 | TRBV30
TGTGCCTGGAGTTTAACGGGTGGTGGAAACACCATATATTTT | CAWSLTGGGNTIYF | TRBJ1-3 | - | - | TRBV30
TGCGCCAGCAGCTCGAACTCGGGAGGGACGACTGAAGCTTTCTTT | CASSSNSGGTTEAFF | TRBJ1-1 | - | - | TRBV5-1
TGTGCCAGCACCTCGAAACGCGCGGGACAAGAGACCCAGTACTTC | CASTSKRAGQETQYF | TRBJ2-5 | once | - | TRBV7-2
TGTGCCAGCAGGAGGGAGGTTAACACTGAAGCTTTCTTT | CASRREVNTEAFF | TRBJ1-1 | - | - | TRBV2
TGTGCCAGCAGCCAAGAAATAGCGGGAGGTTCGGATACGCAGTATTTT | CASSQEIAGGSDTQYF | TRBJ2-3 | - | TRBD2 | TRBV3-1/TRBV3-2
TGTGCCAGCAGAACTAGCGGTTTAGAGACCCAGTACTTC | CASRTSGLETQYF | TRBJ2-5 | - | TRBD2 | TRBV12-3/TRBV12-4
TGTGCCAGCAGCCAAGATGTGCCGGGACTAGGGAATGAGCAGTTCTTC | CASSQDVPGLGNEQFF | TRBJ2-1 | - | TRBD2 | TRBV3-1/TRBV3-2
TGTGTCAGAAGCGCGGGACTTCAAGAGACCCAGTACTTC | CVRSAGLQETQYF | TRBJ2-5 | - | - | TRBV7-5
TGCGCCAGCAGTCAACCTAGCGGACCTAGCACAGATACGCAGTATTTT | CASSQPSGPSTDTQYF | TRBJ2-3 | - | TRBD2 | TRBV5-1
TGCGCCAGCAGCTTGGCTTGGGGGGTGGAGACCCAGTACTTC | CASSLAWGVETQYF | TRBJ2-5 | - | - | TRBV5-1
TGTGCCAGCAGCCACGGGACAGGGGACACTGAAGCTTTCTTT | CASSHGTGDTEAFF | TRBJ1-1 | - | TRBD1 | TRBV7-9
TGTGCCAGCAGCCAGGGGGTGGGACAGGGCCTTGAAAAACTGTTTTTT | CASSQGVGQGLEKLFF | TRBJ1-4 | - | TRBD1 | TRBV7-2
TGCGCCAGCAGCTTGGGGGCGGGAGTGTCCAACAATGAGCAGTTCTTC | CASSLGAGVSNNEQFF | TRBJ2-1 | - | TRBD2 | TRBV5-1
TGTGCCAGCAGCAGGACAGGTCGGGGCGAGCAGTACTTC | CASSRTGRGEQYF | TRBJ2-7 | - | TRBD1 | TRBV6-5
TGCGCCAGCTCGATGAGACAGTACAATACCGGGGAGCTGTTTTTT | CASSMRQYNTGELFF | TRBJ2-2 | - | - | TRBV5-1
TGTGCCAGCAGCTCGGGACAGAGCTCCTACGAGCAGTACTTC | CASSSGQSSYEQYF | TRBJ2-7 | - | TRBD1 | TRBV5-4
TGTGCCAGCAGCTTGATGTCTAGCGGGGTGTGGGCCTACGAGCAGTACTTC | CASSLMSSGVWAYEQYF | TRBJ2-7 | - | TRBD2 | TRBV5-4
TGTGCCAGCAGTCCAATTACTAGCGGAACAACCGCAGATACGCAGTATTTT | CASSPITSGTTADTQYF | TRBJ2-3 | - | TRBD2 | TRBV6-2/TRBV6-3